The TCR beta chain described here comes from a study of blood T cell repertoires in COVID-19. Study overall: Donors in the United States, Italy and Spain gave samples during acute or convalescent COVID-19. Nucleic acid was either cDNA or gDNA, and it came from T cells, B-cell-depleted T cells, or PBMCs.

With 5 bases removed from V and 4 bases from J, the gap between germline ends came to 19 bases. Germline V gives CDR1 MNHEY, CDR2 SVGEGT. The CDR3 runs to 16 residues. Original data processing: Researchers report that nucleated cell counts were estimated from reference gene primer amplification. Measured with immunoSEQ multiplex PCR; TCRdb has only the in-frame clones, and not every one. D and trimming were read from the DNA, whereas the V and J calls and clone size are those reported in that table. This table has about 240,000 clones, approximately 86% appearing once. Sequencing used peripheral blood. The receptor comes from a woman aged 70 to 79 with active or convalescent COVID-19. The J gene is TRBJ2-3, the V gene TRBV6-2 or TRBV6-3, with D possibly matching TRBD1 (6 bases). CDR3 nucleotide sequence: TGTGCCAGCAGTCCCCGGACAGCCCCAGCCCCAGATACGCAGTATTTT. Its translation: CASSPRTAPAPDTQYF.